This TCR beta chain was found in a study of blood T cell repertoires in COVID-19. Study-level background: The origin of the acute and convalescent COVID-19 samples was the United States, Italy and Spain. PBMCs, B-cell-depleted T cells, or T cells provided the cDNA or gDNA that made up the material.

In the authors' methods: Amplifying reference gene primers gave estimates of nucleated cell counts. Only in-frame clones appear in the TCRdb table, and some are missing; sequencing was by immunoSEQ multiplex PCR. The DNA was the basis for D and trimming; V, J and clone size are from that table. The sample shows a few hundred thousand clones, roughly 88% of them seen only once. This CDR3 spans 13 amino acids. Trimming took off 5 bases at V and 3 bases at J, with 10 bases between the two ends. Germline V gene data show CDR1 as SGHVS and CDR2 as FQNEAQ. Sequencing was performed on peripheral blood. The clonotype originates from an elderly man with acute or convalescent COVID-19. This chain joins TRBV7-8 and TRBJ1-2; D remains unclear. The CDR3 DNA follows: TGTGCCAGCAGCCCCGACATTGACTATGGCTACACCTTC. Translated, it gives CASSPDIDYGYTF.